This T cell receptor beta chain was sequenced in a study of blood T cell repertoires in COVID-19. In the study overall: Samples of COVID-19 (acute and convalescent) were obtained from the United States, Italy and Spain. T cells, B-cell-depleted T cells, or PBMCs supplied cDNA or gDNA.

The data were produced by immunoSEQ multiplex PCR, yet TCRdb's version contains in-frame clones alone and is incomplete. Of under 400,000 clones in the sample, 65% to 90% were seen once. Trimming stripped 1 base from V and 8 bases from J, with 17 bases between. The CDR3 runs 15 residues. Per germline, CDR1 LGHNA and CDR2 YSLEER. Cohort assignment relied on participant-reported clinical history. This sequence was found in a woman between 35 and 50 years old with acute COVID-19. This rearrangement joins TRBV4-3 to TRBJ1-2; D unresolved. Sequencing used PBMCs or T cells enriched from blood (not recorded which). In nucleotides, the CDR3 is TGCGCCAGCAGCCAAGGCGACGGGATAGGGAAGGGCTACACCTTC. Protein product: CASSQGDGIGKGYTF.